This TCR beta chain comes out of a study of cytomegalovirus exposure and HLA in healthy donors. Turning to the study itself: It was reported in a later analysis that the same platform had been used for the 120 validation repertoires as for the 550 to 700 first-cohort repertoires.

Whole-study findings and limits: Most TCR sequences proved rare, with some public TCRs found in many donors.

In regard to this clone: Antigen unknown.

The CDR3 sequence is 15 residues long. Between the trimmed V and J ends, which lost 0 bases and 3 bases, there was a span of 12 bases. The germline V gene encodes CDR1 SGHRS and CDR2 YFSETQ. Profiling relied on immunoSEQ multiplex PCR, and the TCRdb table lists in-frame clones only, not all of them. This sample has 70,000 to 75,000 clones, with about 94% found just once. The receptor's source is a man between 18 and 35 years old in good health and CMV-seropositive. This sequence joins TRBV5-1 and TRBJ2-5; the D gene is possibly TRBD1 (6 bases). Sequencing used PBMCs. The CDR3 protein is CASSLARGIEETQYF. The CDR3 coding sequence is TGCGCCAGCAGCTTGGCCAGGGGAATAGAAGAGACCCAGTACTTC.